This TCR beta chain was identified in a study of T cell changes during pregnancy in multiple sclerosis. Per the germline V gene, CDR1 is SNHLY and CDR2 is FYNNEI. V lost 4 bases to trimming and J lost 6 bases, with 10 bases between them. CDR3 length equals 13 residues. TCRdb keeps only in-frame clones here, not all; method: immunoSEQ multiplex PCR. This table holds roughly 40,000 clones, almost 95% found once. This clonotype was sampled from a female donor with multiple sclerosis, enrolled in a pregnancy study. The V and J genes are TRBV2 and TRBJ1-5; possible D gene TRBD1, 5 bases. The specimen was CD4+ T cells from peripheral blood mononuclear cells, collected before pregnancy. This CDR3 is CASSVGARQPQHF. CDR3 sequence (DNA): TGTGCCAGCAGTGTAGGGGCGCGTCAGCCCCAGCATTTT.